The clone carrying this T cell receptor (beta chain) was recorded a few times. The antigen is unknown. This sample was taken from a study of T-cell memory formation after mild COVID-19. This CDR3 is 17 amino acids long. TCRdb processed the 5' RACE reads anew with MiXCR; each CDR3 protein has one entry. The table records hundreds of thousands of distinct CDR3 sequences, 20% of them present only once. Study observations and caveats: The authors left the SARS-CoV-2 specificity of second-wave clones peaking on day 37 unconfirmed.

The J gene is TRBJ2-1, the V gene TRBV21-1; the table calls TRBD1, which could not be checked here. TRBV21-1 is an annotated pseudogene. Source material: PBMCs or a T cell subset sorted from them (not recorded which). The clonotype comes from an adult woman who had mild COVID-19 (a few samples of this study predate the infection). Cell type and time point are not known. The DNA for the CDR3 is TGTGCCAGCAGCAAAGGGAGGACAGCCCTAGTGATGAATGAGCAGTTCTTC. Translated: CASSKGRTALVMNEQFF.